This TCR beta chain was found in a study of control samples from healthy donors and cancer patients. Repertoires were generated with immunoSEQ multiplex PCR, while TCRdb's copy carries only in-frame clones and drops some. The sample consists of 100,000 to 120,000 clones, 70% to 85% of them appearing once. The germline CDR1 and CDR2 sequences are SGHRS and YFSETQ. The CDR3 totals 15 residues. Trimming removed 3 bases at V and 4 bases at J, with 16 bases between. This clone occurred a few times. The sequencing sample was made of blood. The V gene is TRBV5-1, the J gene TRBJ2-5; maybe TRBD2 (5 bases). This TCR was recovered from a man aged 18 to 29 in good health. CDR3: CASSWTMGGGETQYF. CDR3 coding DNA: TGCGCCAGCAGCTGGACCATGGGCGGAGGAGAGACCCAGTACTTC.